This T cell receptor (beta chain) was sequenced for a study of blood T cells in healthy people across ages. In germline, CDR1 is DFQATT, CDR2 SNEGSKA (reference sequence). The CDR3 is made up of 14 amino acids. As concerns this clonotype: This may be a read error: a much more frequent sequence differs by one nucleotide.

A second PCR, run for about 6 to 11 cycles, used a sample-barcoded 5' primer plus a J-beta primer mix. There were at least 3 million CDR3-containing paired-end reads obtained from each sample. MiXCR, applied by TCRdb to the 5' RACE reads, yields one record per CDR3 protein. The table has some 1.4 million distinct CDR3 sequences, roughly 40% seen once. The sequencing sample was made of blood. This receptor was obtained from a woman aged 18-35 years in good health. The rearrangement joins TRBV20-1 to TRBJ2-3; 7 nucleotides align to TRBD1. CDR3 amino acids: CSGQGHEVSDMQYF. Written as DNA, the CDR3 is TGCAGTGGACAGGGCCACGAGGTATCAGATATGCAGTATTTT.